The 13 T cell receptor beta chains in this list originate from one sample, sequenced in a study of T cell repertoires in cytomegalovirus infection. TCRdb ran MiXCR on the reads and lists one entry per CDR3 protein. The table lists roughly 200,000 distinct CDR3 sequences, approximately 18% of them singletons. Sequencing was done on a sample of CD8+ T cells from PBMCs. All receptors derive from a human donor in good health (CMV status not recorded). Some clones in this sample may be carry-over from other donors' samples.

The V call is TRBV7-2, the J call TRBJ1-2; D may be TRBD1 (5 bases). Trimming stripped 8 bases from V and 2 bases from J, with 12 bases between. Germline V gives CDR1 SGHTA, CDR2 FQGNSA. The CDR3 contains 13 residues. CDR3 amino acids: CASAPTVNYGYTF. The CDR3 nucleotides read TGTGCCAGCGCCCCGACAGTCAACTATGGCTACACCTTC.

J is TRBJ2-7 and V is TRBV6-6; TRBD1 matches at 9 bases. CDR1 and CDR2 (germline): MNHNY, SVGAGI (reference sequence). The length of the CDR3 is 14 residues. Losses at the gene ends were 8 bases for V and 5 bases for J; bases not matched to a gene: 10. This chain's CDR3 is CASSIRDRVNEQYF. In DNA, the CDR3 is TGTGCCAGCTCCATCCGGGACAGGGTAAACGAGCAGTACTTC.

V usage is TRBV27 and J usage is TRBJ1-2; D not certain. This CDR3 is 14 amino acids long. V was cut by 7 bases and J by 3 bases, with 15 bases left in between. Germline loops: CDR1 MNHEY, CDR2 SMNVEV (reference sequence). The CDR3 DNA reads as TGTGCCAGCAAGGGCAGACCGCTAGACTATGGCTACACCTTC. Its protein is CASKGRPLDYGYTF.

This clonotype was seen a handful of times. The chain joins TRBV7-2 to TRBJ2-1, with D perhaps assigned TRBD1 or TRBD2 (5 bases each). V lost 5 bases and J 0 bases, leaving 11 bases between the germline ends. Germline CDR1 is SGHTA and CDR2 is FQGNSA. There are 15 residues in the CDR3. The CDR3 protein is CASSQGESSYNEQFF. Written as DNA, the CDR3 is TGTGCCAGCAGCCAAGGGGAGAGCTCCTACAATGAGCAGTTCTTC.

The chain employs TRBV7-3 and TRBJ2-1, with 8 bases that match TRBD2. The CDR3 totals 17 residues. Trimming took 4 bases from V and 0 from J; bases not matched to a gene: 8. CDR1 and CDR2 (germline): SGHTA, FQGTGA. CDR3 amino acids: CASSSPIAGSSYNEQFF. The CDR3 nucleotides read TGTGCCAGCAGCTCTCCTATAGCGGGGAGCTCCTACAATGAGCAGTTCTTC.

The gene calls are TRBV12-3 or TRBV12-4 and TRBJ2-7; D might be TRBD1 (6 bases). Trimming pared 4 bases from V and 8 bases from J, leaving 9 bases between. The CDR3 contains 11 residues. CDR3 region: CASSSGQKQYF. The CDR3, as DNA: TGTGCCAGCAGTTCAGGACAGAAGCAGTACTTC.

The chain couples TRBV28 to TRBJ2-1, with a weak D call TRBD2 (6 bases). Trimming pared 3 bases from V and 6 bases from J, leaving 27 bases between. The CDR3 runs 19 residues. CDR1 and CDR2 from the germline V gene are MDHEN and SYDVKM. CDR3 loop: CASSFLNPVGKTTSNEQFF. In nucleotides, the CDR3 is TGTGCCAGCAGTTTCCTCAACCCAGTCGGTAAGACGACTAGCAATGAGCAGTTCTTC.

The CDR3 spells CASSLAETEQYF. The CDR3, as DNA: TGTGCCAGCAGCTTAGCGGAAACCGAGCAGTACTTC. The chain is built from TRBV7-6 and TRBJ2-7; no definite D call. This CDR3 has 12 residues. CDR1 and CDR2 (germline): SGHVS, FNYEAQ. The V end lost 0 bases, the J end lost 6 bases, and 6 bases lay between the germline ends.

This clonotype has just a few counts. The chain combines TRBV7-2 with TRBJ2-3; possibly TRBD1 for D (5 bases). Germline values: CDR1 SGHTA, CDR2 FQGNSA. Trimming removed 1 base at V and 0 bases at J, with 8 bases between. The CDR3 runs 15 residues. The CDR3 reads CASSLEGSSTDTQYF. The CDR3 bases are TGTGCCAGCAGCTTAGAGGGGTCTAGCACAGATACGCAGTATTTT. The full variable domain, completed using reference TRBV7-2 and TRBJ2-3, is GAGVSQSPSNKVTEKGKDVELRCDPISGHTALYWYRQSLGQGLEFLIYFQGNSAPDKSGLPSDRFSAERTGGSVSTLTIQRTQQEDSAVYLCASSLEGSSTDTQYFGPGTRLTVL.

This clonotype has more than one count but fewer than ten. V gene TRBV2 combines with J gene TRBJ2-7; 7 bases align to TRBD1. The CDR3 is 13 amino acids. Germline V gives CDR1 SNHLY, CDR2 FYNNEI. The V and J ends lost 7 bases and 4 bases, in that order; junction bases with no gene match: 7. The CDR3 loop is CASTGTVTYEQYF. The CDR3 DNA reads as TGTGCCAGCACCGGGACAGTGACATACGAGCAGTACTTC.

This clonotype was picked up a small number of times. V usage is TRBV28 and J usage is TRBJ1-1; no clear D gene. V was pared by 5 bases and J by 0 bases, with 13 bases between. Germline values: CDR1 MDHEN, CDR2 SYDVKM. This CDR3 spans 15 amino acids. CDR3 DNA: TGTGCCAGCAGTCTCGGGGAGGAAATGAACACTGAAGCTTTCTTT. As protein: CASSLGEEMNTEAFF.

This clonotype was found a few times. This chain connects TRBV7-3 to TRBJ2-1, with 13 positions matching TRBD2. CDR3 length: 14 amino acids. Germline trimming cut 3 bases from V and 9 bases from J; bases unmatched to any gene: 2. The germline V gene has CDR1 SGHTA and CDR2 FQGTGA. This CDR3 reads CASSLGLAGREQFF. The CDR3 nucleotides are TGTGCCAGCAGCTTGGGACTAGCGGGGCGTGAGCAGTTCTTC.

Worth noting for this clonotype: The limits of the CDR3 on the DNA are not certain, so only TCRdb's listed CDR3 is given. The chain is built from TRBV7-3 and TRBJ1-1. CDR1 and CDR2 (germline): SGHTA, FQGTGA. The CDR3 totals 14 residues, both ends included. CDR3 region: CASSFGPGSTEAFF.